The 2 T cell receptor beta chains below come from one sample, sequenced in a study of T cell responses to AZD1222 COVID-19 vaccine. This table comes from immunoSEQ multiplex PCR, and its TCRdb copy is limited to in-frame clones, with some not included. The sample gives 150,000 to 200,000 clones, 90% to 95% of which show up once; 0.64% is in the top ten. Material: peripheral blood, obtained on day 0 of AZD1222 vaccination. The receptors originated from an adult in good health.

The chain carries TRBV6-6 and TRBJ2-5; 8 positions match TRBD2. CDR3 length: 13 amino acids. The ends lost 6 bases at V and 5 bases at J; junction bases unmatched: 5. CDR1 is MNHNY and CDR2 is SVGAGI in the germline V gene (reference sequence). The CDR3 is CASRDRGGETQYF. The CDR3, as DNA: TGTGCCAGCAGGGACCGCGGGGGGGAGACCCAGTACTTC.

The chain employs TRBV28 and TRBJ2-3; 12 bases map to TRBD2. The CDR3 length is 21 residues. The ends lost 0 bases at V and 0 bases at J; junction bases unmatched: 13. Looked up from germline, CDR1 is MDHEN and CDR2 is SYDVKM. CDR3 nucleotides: TGTGCCAGCAGTTTATGGCGACTAGCGGGAGAGGGGAAAACTAGCACAGATACGCAGTATTTT. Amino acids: CASSLWRLAGEGKTSTDTQYF.